The 27 T cell receptor beta chains below were found in one sample sequenced in a study of naive and memory T cell subsets (dated by TCRdb to about 2017). Results and caveats for the whole study, not just this receptor: Naive repertoires, especially CD8, contained a few larger clonotypes, possibly memory cells re-expressing CD45RA.

Libraries were prepared through UMI-ligation and nested PCR. Data came from an Illumina MiSeq. To cover both TRBC1 and TRBC2, the beta constant-region primer consisted of an equimolar mix of two oligonucleotides. The ligated cDNA went through four rounds of PCR with nested alpha and beta constant-region primers together with the SP2 primer. The public reads were quality trimmed at Q25 with fastp and then assembled into clones with MiXCR by TCRdb, keeping productive beta chains. Each entry merges the rows of one CDR3 protein and shows their most common DNA and genes. This sample lists around 93,000 distinct CDR3 sequences; 11% were detected once. Together, the top ten hold around 0.13% of the sample. For these receptors, no antigen is known. Material: naive CD4+ T cells from blood. The cell subset or site label on this specimen signifies: naive T cells, CD45RA high CD27+. These receptors were obtained from a human donor in good health.

This clonotype has at least ten counts. The germline gene is not matched at one end of the junction; a read error may be the cause. The chain employs TRBV28 and TRBJ2-3; no clear D. The CDR3 runs 16 residues. Germline CDR1 is MDHEN and CDR2 is SYDVKM. In nucleotides, the CDR3 is TGTGCCAGCAGTTTTATGGTCGAAAGACCCACATATACGCAGTATTTT. It yields the protein CASSFMVERPTYTQYF.

This clonotype was recorded many times. V and J are TRBV5-1 and TRBJ2-1; a possible D gene is TRBD1 (5 bases). Germline V gene data show CDR1 as SGHRS and CDR2 as YFSETQ. CDR3 length: 12 residues. The ends were cut back, 3 bases at V and 10 bases at J, with 11 bases in the middle. The CDR3 DNA is TGCGCCAGCAGCTCCCTAGGGGCCGAGCAGTTCTTC. Amino acids: CASSSLGAEQFF.

This clonotype was observed a few times. The chain uses TRBV7-2 and TRBJ2-2; 9 bases fit TRBD2. CDR3 length: 16 residues. Germline V CDR1 and CDR2: SGHTA, FQGNSA. V lost 6 bases, J lost 6 bases, and 11 bases stayed unmatched. CDR3 coding DNA: TGTGCCAGCAGTCCTCCCGGGGCGGGAGGGGCCGGGGAGCTGTTTTTT. The encoded protein is CASSPPGAGGAGELFF.

The chain links TRBV27 to TRBJ2-1, with 9 bases matching TRBD1. CDR3 length: 16 residues. Germline V lookup: CDR1 MNHEY, CDR2 SMNVEV (reference sequence). V was clipped by 5 bases and J by 7 bases; unmatched bases: 12. The CDR3 sequence: CASSTSGTGHSNEQFF. The CDR3 DNA follows: TGTGCCAGCAGTACCTCCGGGACAGGGCATTCGAATGAGCAGTTCTTC.

V and J are TRBV28 and TRBJ2-2; D is perhaps TRBD2 (6 bases). The V end was cut by 1 base, the J end by 7 bases, with 10 bases between. Germline V gene sequence: CDR1 MDHEN, CDR2 SYDVKM. This CDR3 region has 14 residues. DNA for the CDR3: TGTGCCAGCAGTTTATCCGGGGGAGGCGGGGAGCTGTTTTTT. Its protein is CASSLSGGGGELFF.

This clonotype was recorded a few times. V usage is TRBV12-3 or TRBV12-4 and J usage is TRBJ1-2; no clear D. This CDR3 has 12 amino acids. The V end lost 4 bases, the J end lost 3 bases, and 6 bases lay between the germline ends. The CDR3 region is CASSSPHYGYTF. CDR3 nucleotides: TGTGCCAGCAGTTCCCCCCACTATGGCTACACCTTC.

This clonotype has only a few counts. The V gene is TRBV19, the J gene TRBJ1-3; 9 bases fit TRBD1. V gave up 8 bases and J gave up 2 bases; unmatched junction bases: 7. Germline V gene data show CDR1 as LNHDA and CDR2 as SQIVND (reference sequence). This CDR3 region has 15 residues. The CDR3 nucleotides read TGTGCCAGTGGGGGAGGGACAGGGCCTGGAAACACCATATATTTT. It codes for CASGGGTGPGNTIYF.

This clonotype was seen ten or more times. The genes are TRBV14 and TRBJ1-2; no firm D call. V lost 5 bases and J lost 7, with 14 bases in between. Germline assignment: CDR1 SGHDN and CDR2 FVKESK. This CDR3 contains 13 residues. The CDR3 reads CASSSWVSSGYTF. CDR3 nucleotides: TGTGCCAGCAGCTCGTGGGTCAGTAGTGGCTACACCTTC.

The chain combines TRBV7-2 with TRBJ2-3; D remains ambiguous. The V gene lost 1 base and the J gene lost 8 bases, with 13 bases spanning the gap. The CDR3 consists of 14 residues. Germline values: CDR1 SGHTA, CDR2 FQGNSA. The CDR3 loop reads CASSLGSPATTQYF. The CDR3 DNA reads TGTGCCAGCAGCTTAGGGTCCCCCGCGACTACGCAGTATTTT.

About this clonotype: A read error may explain this, as a much larger clone is one base away. The rearrangement joins TRBV28 to TRBJ2-7; TRBD1 matches at 8 bases. The CDR3 loop spans 14 amino acids. CDR1 is MDHEN, CDR2 SYDVKM, per germline. In nucleotides, the CDR3 is TGTGCCACCACAACGGACAGGGTAGCCCACGAGCATTACTTC. Encoded protein: CATTTDRVAHEHYF.

This clonotype was detected ten times or more. The CDR3 loop reads CASSLAPEGRAGELFF. For the CDR3, the DNA is TGTGCCAGCAGCTTAGCGCCGGAGGGGCGAGCCGGGGAGCTGTTTTTT. The chain couples TRBV7-2 to TRBJ2-2; tentatively, D is TRBD2 (6 bases). This CDR3 is 16 amino acids long. V was cut by 0 bases and J by 6 bases, with 14 bases left in between. Germline V gene data show CDR1 as SGHTA and CDR2 as FQGNSA.

This sequence joins TRBV4-2 and TRBJ2-3; D may be TRBD1 or TRBD2 (5 bases each). Germline assignment: CDR1 LGHNA and CDR2 YNFKEQ. The CDR3 consists of 18 residues. V was cut by 1 base and J by 4 bases, with 21 bases left in between. This CDR3 is CASSQGTMGPELADTQYF. In DNA, the CDR3 is TGTGCCAGCAGCCAAGGGACGATGGGACCGGAGCTGGCAGATACGCAGTATTTT.

The chain joins TRBV7-9 to TRBJ2-2, with TRBD1 matching 9 bases. Unmatched junction bases numbered 8, after V lost 5 bases and J lost 7 bases. Germline V gene sequence: CDR1 SEHNR, CDR2 FQNEAQ (reference sequence). The length of the CDR3 is 15 residues. The CDR3 DNA reads TGTGCCAGCAGCCGCGGGACAGGGTTGTTCGGGGAGCTGTTTTTT. Its protein product is CASSRGTGLFGELFF.

This clonotype was counted only a few times. The chain links TRBV24-1 to TRBJ2-1; D gene uncertain. Per the germline V gene, CDR1 is KGHDR and CDR2 is SFDVKD. CDR3 size: 11 residues. With 1 base removed from V and 8 bases from J, the gap between germline ends came to 2 bases. CDR3: CATSDFDEQFF. The CDR3 region has the DNA TGTGCCACCAGTGATTTTGATGAGCAGTTCTTC.

This clonotype was detected ten times or more. The rearrangement joins TRBV12-3 or TRBV12-4 to TRBJ1-6; 7 bases are a match to TRBD1. The CDR3 runs 15 residues. The trim removed 6 bases at V and 5 bases at J, leaving 7 bases unmatched. The CDR3 DNA reads TGTGCCAGCAGACTCACCACAGGGGATAATTCACCCCTCCACTTT. Its protein product is CASRLTTGDNSPLHF.

At least ten counts were recorded for this clonotype. The V call is TRBV20-1, the J call TRBJ1-5, with D possibly being TRBD1 (6 bases). The CDR3 is 15 amino acids. Trimming cost V 6 bases and J 0 bases, with 15 bases left between them. Germline V gene data show CDR1 as DFQATT and CDR2 as SNEGSKA (reference sequence). In DNA form, the CDR3 reads TGCAGTGCCGCACAGGGAGCTTATAGCAATCAGCCCCAGCATTTT. This sequence encodes CSAAQGAYSNQPQHF.

The chain is built from TRBV12-3 or TRBV12-4 and TRBJ2-7; D may correspond to TRBD1 or TRBD2 (5 bases each). This CDR3 comprises 13 residues. Trimming cost V 6 bases and J 3 bases, with 12 bases left between them. CDR3 coding DNA: TGTGCCAGCAGGACGGGACGCATCTACGAGCAGTACTTC. It codes for CASRTGRIYEQYF.

This clonotype was seen a few times. This rearrangement joins TRBV7-2 to TRBJ2-3; 12 nucleotides match TRBD2. In germline, CDR1 is SGHTA, CDR2 FQGNSA. This CDR3 has 16 amino acids. The V segment lost 4 bases and the J segment 6 bases; nucleotides outside the gene matches: 8. CDR3 residues: CASSSTGLAGTDTQYF. Written as DNA, the CDR3 is TGTGCCAGCAGCTCCACGGGACTAGCGGGTACCGATACGCAGTATTTT. Full variable domain (outside the CDR3, taken from reference TRBV7-2 and TRBJ2-3): GAGVSQSPSNKVTEKGKDVELRCDPISGHTALYWYRQSLGQGLEFLIYFQGNSAPDKSGLPSDRFSAERTGGSVSTLTIQRTQQEDSAVYLCASSSTGLAGTDTQYFGPGTRLTVL.

This clonotype was counted a few times. V usage is TRBV30 and J usage is TRBJ1-3; 8 bases line up with TRBD1. V lost 2 bases, J lost 0 bases, and 6 bases stayed unmatched. Germline V lookup: CDR1 GTSNPN, CDR2 SVGIG (reference sequence). The CDR3 runs 16 residues. CDR3 residues: CAWSLQQGVSGNTIYF. CDR3 nucleotides: TGTGCCTGGAGTCTCCAACAGGGGGTCTCTGGAAACACCATATATTTT.

This clonotype was counted at least ten times. The chain joins TRBV5-4 to TRBJ1-6; the D gene is possibly TRBD1 (5 bases). Germline V gene sequence: CDR1 SGHNT, CDR2 YYREEE (reference sequence). Trimming left V 4 bases short and J 14 bases short, with 13 bases between. The CDR3 consists of 12 residues. The CDR3, as DNA: TGTGCCAGCAGCACCCCCCCAGGGACCCTCCACTTT. It is translated as CASSTPPGTLHF. Variable domain in full (rest from reference TRBV5-4 and TRBJ1-6): ETGVTQSPTHLIKTRGQQVTLRCSSQSGHNTVSWYQQALGQGPQFIFQYYREEENGRGNFPPRFSGLQFPNYSSELNVNALELDDSALYLCASSTPPGTLHFGNGTRLTVT.

This clonotype turned up a few times. An end of the junction does not agree with germline; a read error may underlie this. The chain employs TRBV7-7 and TRBJ2-1; D not resolved. The CDR3 covers 14 residues. Germline assignment: CDR1 SSHAT and CDR2 FNYEAQ (reference sequence). The CDR3 coding sequence is TGTGCTAGCAGCTTAGGGAATGGTGGCGATGAGCAGTTCTTC. As protein: CASSLGNGGDEQFF. Full variable domain (outside the CDR3, taken from reference TRBV7-7 and TRBJ2-1): GAGVSQSPRYKVTKRGQDVTLRCDPISSHATLYWYQQALGQGPEFLTYFNYEAQPDKSGLPSDRFSAERPEGSISTLTIQRTEQRDSAMYRCASSLGNGGDEQFFGPGTRLTVL.

In this sample, this clonotype turned up a few times. The rearrangement joins TRBV7-7 to TRBJ2-3; 9 bases map to TRBD2. The CDR3 totals 14 residues. CDR1 SSHAT and CDR2 FNYEAQ come from the germline V gene (reference sequence). The trim removed 1 base at V and 5 bases at J, leaving 1 base unmatched. The CDR3 DNA reads TGTGCCAGCAGCTTAGGTAGCGGGGGAGATACGCAGTATTTT. The encoded protein is CASSLGSGGDTQYF.

In this sample, this clonotype turned up a few times. The chain joins TRBV30 to TRBJ1-5, with no clear D. Trimming shortened V by 0 bases and J by 9 bases, and 9 bases separated the two germline ends. The CDR3 is 12 residues long. Germline V gives CDR1 GTSNPN, CDR2 SVGIG (reference sequence). The CDR3 is CAWSVGVTPQHF. The CDR3 DNA sequence: TGTGCCTGGAGTGTGGGTGTTACGCCCCAGCATTTT.

This clonotype showed up just a few times. The chain combines TRBV7-6 with TRBJ1-3; no reliable D call. Per the germline V gene, CDR1 is SGHVS and CDR2 is FNYEAQ. Trimming pared 5 bases from V and 0 bases from J, leaving 14 bases between. The CDR3 has 16 residues. The CDR3 nucleotides read TGTGCCAGCAGCAAAGCGACCCGGAGCTCTGGAAACACCATATATTTT. Residues: CASSKATRSSGNTIYF.

In its sample, this clonotype was seen many times. The V gene is TRBV28, the J gene TRBJ2-7; 9 bases are a match to TRBD1. CDR3 length: 15 residues. Germline loops: CDR1 MDHEN, CDR2 SYDVKM. The V segment lost 1 base and the J segment 3 bases; nucleotides outside the gene matches: 4. The CDR3 region is CASSLSGTGNYEQYF. In nucleotides, the CDR3 is TGTGCCAGCAGTTTATCGGGGACAGGGAACTACGAGCAGTACTTC.

The V gene is TRBV4-3, the J gene TRBJ2-1; D is possibly TRBD1 (7 bases). V was trimmed by 3 bases and J by 14 bases, leaving 17 bases between them. Germline V gene sequence: CDR1 LGHNA, CDR2 YSLEER. This CDR3 contains 13 residues. CDR3 residues: CASSHQRGDRKFF. The CDR3 coding sequence is TGCGCCAGCAGCCACCAAAGGGGGGACAGAAAGTTCTTC.

The chain has TRBV10-3 and TRBJ1-1, with a tentative D call TRBD1 (5 bases). The ends were cut back, 6 bases at V and 6 bases at J, with 14 bases in the middle. The CDR3 is 13 residues long. Per germline, CDR1 ENHRY and CDR2 SYGVKD. CDR3 DNA sequence: TGTGCCATCAGAGGGGACGGCGGGGCTGAAGCTTTCTTT. Protein: CAIRGDGGAEAFF.